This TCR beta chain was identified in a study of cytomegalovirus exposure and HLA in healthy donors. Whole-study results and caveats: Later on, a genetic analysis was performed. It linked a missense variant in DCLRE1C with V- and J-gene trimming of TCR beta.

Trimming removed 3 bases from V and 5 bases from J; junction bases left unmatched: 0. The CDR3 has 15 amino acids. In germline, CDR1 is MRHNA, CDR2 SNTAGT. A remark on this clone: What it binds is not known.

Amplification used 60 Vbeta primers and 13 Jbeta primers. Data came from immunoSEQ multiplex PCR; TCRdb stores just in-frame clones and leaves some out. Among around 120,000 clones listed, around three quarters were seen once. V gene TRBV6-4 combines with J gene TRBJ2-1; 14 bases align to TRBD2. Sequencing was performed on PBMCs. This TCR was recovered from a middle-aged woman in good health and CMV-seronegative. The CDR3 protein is CASSEGLAGDNEQFF. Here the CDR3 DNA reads TGTGCCAGCAGTGAGGGACTAGCGGGGGACAATGAGCAGTTCTTC.